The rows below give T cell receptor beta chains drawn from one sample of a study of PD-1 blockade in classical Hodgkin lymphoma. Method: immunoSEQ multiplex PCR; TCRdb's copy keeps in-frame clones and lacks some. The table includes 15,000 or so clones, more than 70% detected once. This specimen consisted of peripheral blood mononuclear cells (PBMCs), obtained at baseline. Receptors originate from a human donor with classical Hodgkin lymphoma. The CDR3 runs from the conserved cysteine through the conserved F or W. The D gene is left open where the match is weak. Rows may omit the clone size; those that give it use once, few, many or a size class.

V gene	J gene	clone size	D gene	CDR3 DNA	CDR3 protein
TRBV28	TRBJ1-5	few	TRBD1	TGTGCCAGCAGAGGCAGGGGGCAGGGCAATCAGCCCCAGCATTTT	CASRGRGQGNQPQHF
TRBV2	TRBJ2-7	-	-	TGTGCCAGCAGTTCACGAACCCCTTTCCACGAGCAGTACTTC	CASSSRTPFHEQYF
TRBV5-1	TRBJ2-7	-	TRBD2	TGCGCCAGCAGCGTAGGACTAGCGGGGGTTGCCTACGAGCAGTACTTC	CASSVGLAGVAYEQYF
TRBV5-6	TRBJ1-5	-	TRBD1	TGTGCCAGCAGCTTGTTGGACAGGGCTTATAGCAATCAGCCCCAGCATTTT	CASSLLDRAYSNQPQHF
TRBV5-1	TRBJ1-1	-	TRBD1	TGCGCCAGCAGCTTTGGACAGGCGACCCTGGGGACTGAAGCTTTCTTT	CASSFGQATLGTEAFF
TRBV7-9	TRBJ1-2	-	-	TGTGCCAGCAGCCCTGGTACAGCTAACTATGGCTACACCTTC	CASSPGTANYGYTF
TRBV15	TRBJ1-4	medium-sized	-	TGTGCCACCAGCAGGCGGGGCAAAACAACTAATGAAAAACTGTTTTTT	CATSRRGKTTNEKLFF
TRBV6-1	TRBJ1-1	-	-	TGTGCCAGCAGCTCTCGCGTGGGGAACACTGAAGCTTTCTTT	CASSSRVGNTEAFF
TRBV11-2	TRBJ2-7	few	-	TGTGCCAGCAGCTCGACCCCCCACGAGCAGTACTTC	CASSSTPHEQYF
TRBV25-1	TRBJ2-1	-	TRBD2	TGTGCCAGCAGTGGCAGGACTAGCGGGAGGAGAGATGAGCAGTTCTTC	CASSGRTSGRRDEQFF
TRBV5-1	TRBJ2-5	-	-	TGCGCCAGCAGCTTGGCGGACCCCGGAGAGACCCAGTACTTC	CASSLADPGETQYF
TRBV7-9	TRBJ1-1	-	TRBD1	TGTGCCAGCAGCCGGGACAGGGGGGCTGAAGCTTTCTTT	CASSRDRGAEAFF
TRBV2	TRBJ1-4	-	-	TGTGCCAGCAGTCGGGACTCCTCAACTAATGAAAAACTGTTTTTT	CASSRDSSTNEKLFF
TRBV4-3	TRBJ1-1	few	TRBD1	TGCGCCAGCAGCCAAAGTTTGATCGGACAGGCGAACACTGAAGCTTTCTTT	CASSQSLIGQANTEAFF
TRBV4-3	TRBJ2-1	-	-	TGCGCCAGCAGCCAAGATGAGACTAGTCCTTTTGCTGAGCAGTTCTTC	CASSQDETSPFAEQFF
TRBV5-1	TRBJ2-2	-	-	TGCGCCAGCAGCGCTAATACAGGGCTGAACACCGGGGAGCTGTTTTTT	CASSANTGLNTGELFF
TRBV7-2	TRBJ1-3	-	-	TGTGCCAGCAGCTCCGGAATCCACTCTGGAAACACCATATATTTT	CASSSGIHSGNTIYF
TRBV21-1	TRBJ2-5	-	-	TGTGCCAGCAGCAAAGAGACCGCGGGGGGGAAAGAGACCCAGTACTTC	CASSKETAGGKETQYF